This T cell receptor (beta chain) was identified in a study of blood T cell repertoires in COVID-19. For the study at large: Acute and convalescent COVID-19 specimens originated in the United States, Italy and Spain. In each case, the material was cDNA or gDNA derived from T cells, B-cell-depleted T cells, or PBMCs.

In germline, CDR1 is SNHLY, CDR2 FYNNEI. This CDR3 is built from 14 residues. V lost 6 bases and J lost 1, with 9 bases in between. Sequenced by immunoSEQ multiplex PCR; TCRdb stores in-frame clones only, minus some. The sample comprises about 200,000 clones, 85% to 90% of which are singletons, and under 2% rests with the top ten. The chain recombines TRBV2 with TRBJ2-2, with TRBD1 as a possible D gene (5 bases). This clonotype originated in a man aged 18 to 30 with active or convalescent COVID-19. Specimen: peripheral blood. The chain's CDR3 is CASRTDLNTGELFF. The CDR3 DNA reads TGTGCCAGCAGGACAGACCTGAACACCGGGGAGCTGTTTTTT.